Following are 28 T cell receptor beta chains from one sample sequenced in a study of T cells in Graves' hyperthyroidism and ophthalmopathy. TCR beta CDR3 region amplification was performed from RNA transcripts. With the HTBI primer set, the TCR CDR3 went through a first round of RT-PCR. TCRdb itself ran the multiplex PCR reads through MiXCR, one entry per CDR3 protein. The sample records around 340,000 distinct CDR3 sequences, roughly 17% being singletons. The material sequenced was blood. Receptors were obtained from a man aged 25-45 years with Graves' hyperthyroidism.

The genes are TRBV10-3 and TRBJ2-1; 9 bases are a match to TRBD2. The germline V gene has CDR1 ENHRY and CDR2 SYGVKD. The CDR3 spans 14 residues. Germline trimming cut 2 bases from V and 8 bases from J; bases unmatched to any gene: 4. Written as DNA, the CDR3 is TGTGCCATCAGTGAGGTGGCGGGAGGGGATGAGCAGTTCTTC. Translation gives CAISEVAGGDEQFF.

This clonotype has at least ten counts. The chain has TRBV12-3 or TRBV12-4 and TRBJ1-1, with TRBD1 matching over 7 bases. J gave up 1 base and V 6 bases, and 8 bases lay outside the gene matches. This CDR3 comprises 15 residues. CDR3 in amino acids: CASSQRQGWNTEAFF. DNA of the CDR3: TGTGCCAGCAGCCAGAGACAGGGTTGGAACACTGAAGCTTTCTTT.

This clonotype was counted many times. The CDR3 DNA reads TGTGCCAGCAGCCAAGGGACGGAGAACTATGGCTACACCTTC. Translated: CASSQGTENYGYTF. The chain is built from TRBV7-2 and TRBJ1-2, with D possibly TRBD1 on 5 matching bases. Trimming removed 5 bases at V and 2 bases at J, with 12 bases between. The V gene's germline CDR1 is SGHTA and CDR2 FQGNSA. This CDR3 has 14 residues.

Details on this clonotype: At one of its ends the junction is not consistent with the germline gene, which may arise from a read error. As DNA, the CDR3 is TGTGCCAGTAGGCGGGAGGGCCAAGAGACTCAGTACTTC. Residues: CASRREGQETQYF. The V call is TRBV19, the J call TRBJ2-5; 9 nucleotides match TRBD2. The CDR3 runs 13 residues. The germline V gene has CDR1 LNHDA and CDR2 SQIVND (reference sequence).

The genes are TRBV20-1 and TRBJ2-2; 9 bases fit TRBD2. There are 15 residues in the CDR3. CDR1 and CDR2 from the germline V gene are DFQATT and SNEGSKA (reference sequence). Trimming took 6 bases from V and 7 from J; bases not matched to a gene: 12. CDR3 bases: TGCAGTGCCTTAGCTCGGCGGGAGGGTTTCGGGGAGCTGTTTTTT. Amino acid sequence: CSALARREGFGELFF.

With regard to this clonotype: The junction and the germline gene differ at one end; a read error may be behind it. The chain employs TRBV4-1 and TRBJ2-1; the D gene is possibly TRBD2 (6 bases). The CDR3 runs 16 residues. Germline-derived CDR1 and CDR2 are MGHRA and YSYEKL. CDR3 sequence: CAGSQVRRRGYNEQFF. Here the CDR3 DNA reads TGCGCCGGCAGCCAGGTCCGGCGGAGGGGTTACAATGAGCAGTTCTTC.

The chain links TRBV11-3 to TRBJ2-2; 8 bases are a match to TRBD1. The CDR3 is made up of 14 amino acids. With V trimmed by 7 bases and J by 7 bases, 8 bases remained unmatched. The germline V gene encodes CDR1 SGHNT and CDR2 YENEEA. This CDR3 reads CASNPDRGGGELFF. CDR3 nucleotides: TGTGCCAGCAACCCCGACAGGGGAGGCGGGGAGCTGTTTTTT. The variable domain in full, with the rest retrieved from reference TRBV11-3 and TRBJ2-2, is EAGVVQSPRYKIIEKKQPVAFWCNPISGHNTLYWYLQNLGQGPELLIRYENEEAVDDSQLPKDRFSAERLKGVDSTLKIQPAELGDSAVYLCASNPDRGGGELFFGEGSRLTVL.

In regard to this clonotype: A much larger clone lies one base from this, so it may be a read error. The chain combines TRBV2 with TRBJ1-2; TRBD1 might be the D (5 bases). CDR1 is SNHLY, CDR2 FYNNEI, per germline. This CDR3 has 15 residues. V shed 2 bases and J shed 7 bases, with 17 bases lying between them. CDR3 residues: CASSERGWNGIGYTF. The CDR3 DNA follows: TGTGCCAGCAGTGAAAGGGGATGGAACGGAATTGGCTACACCTTC.

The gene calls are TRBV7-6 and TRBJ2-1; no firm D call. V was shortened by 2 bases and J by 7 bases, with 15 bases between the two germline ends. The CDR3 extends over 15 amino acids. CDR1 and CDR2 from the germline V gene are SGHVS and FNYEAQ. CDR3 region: CASSLSFLVGNEQFF. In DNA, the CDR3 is TGTGCCAGCAGCTTATCATTCCTGGTAGGAAATGAGCAGTTCTTC.

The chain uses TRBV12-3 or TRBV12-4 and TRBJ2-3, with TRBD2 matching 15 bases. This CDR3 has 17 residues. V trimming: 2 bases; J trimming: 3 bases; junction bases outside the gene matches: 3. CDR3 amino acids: CASSLSGLAGGTDTQYF. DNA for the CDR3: TGTGCCAGCAGTTTATCGGGACTAGCGGGAGGAACAGATACGCAGTATTTT.

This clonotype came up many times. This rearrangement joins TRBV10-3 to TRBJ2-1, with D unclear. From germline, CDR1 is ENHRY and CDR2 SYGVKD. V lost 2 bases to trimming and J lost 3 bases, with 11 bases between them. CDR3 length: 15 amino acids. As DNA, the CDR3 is TGTGCCATCAGTGAGCGGGCGGACCACTACAATGAGCAGTTCTTC. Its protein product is CAISERADHYNEQFF.

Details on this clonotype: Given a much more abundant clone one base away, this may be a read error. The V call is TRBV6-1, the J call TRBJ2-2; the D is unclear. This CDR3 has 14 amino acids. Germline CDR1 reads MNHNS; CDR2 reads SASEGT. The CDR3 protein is CVSSVRSYTGELFF. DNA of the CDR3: TGTGTCAGCAGTGTGAGGAGTTACACCGGGGAGCTGTTTTTT.

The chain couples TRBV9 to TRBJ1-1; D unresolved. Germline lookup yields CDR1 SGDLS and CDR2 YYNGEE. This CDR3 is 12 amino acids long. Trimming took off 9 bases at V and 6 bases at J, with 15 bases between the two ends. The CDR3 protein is CANGDRDPEAFF. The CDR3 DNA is TGTGCCAACGGGGATCGAGACCCTGAAGCTTTCTTT.

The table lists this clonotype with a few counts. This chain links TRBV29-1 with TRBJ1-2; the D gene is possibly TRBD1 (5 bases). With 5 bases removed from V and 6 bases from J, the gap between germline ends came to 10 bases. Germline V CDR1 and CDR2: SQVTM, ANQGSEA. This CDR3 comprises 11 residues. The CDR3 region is CSVRGGDGYTF. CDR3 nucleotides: TGCAGCGTTCGGGGGGGGGATGGCTACACCTTC.

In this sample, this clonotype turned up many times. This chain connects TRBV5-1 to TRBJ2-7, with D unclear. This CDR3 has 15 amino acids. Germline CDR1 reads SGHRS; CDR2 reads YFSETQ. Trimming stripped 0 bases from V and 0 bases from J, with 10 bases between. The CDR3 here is CASSLGWEFSYEQYF. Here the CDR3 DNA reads TGCGCCAGCAGCTTGGGGTGGGAATTCTCCTACGAGCAGTACTTC.

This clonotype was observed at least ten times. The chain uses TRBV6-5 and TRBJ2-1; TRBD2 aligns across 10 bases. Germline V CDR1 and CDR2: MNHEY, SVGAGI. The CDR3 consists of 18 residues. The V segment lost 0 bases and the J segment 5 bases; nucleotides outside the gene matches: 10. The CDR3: CASSYSWEAGGRDNEQFF. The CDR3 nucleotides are TGTGCCAGCAGTTACTCTTGGGAAGCGGGAGGGCGGGACAATGAGCAGTTCTTC.

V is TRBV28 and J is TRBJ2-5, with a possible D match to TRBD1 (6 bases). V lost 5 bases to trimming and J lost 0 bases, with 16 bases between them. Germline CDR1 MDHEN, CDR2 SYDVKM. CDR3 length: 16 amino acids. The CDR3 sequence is CASSAKIRDNQETQYF. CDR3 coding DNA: TGTGCCAGCAGTGCAAAAATCCGGGACAACCAAGAGACCCAGTACTTC.

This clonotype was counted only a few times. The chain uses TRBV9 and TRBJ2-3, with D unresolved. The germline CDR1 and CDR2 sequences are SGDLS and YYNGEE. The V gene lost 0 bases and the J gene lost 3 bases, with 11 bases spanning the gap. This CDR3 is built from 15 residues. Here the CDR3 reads CASSVDGVRTDTQYF. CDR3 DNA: TGTGCCAGCAGCGTAGATGGGGTTAGGACAGATACGCAGTATTTT. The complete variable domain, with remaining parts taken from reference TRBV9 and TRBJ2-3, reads DSGVTQTPKHLITATGQRVTLRCSPRSGDLSVYWYQQSLDQGLQFLIQYYNGEERAKGNILERFSAQQFPDLHSELNLSSLELGDSALYFCASSVDGVRTDTQYFGPGTRLTVL.

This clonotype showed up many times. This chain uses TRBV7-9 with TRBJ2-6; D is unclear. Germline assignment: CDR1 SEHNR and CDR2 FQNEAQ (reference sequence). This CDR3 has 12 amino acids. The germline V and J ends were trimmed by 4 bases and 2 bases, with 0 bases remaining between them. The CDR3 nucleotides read TGTGCCAGCAGCTCTGGGGCCAACGTCCTGACTTTC. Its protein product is CASSSGANVLTF.

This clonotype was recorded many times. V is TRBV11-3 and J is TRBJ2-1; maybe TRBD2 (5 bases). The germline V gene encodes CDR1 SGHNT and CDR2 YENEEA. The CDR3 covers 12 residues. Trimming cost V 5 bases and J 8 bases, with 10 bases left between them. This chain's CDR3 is CASSLGEYEQFF. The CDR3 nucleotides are TGTGCCAGCAGCCTCGGGGAATATGAGCAGTTCTTC. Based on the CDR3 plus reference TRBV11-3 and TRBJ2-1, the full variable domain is EAGVVQSPRYKIIEKKQPVAFWCNPISGHNTLYWYLQNLGQGPELLIRYENEEAVDDSQLPKDRFSAERLKGVDSTLKIQPAELGDSAVYLCASSLGEYEQFFGPGTRLTVL.

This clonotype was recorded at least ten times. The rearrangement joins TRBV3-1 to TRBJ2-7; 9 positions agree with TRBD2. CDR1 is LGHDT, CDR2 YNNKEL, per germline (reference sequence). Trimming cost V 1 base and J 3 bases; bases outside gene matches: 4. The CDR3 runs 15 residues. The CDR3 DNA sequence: TGTGCCAGCAGCCAAGTGGGCGGGAGGGTCTACGAGCAGTACTTC. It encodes CASSQVGGRVYEQYF.

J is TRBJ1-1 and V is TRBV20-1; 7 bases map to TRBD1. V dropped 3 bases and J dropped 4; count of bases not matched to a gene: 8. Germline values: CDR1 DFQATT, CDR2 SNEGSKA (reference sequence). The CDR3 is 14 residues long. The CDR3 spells CSASRTGDSTEAFF. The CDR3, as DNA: TGCAGTGCTAGCCGTACAGGGGATTCCACTGAAGCTTTCTTT.

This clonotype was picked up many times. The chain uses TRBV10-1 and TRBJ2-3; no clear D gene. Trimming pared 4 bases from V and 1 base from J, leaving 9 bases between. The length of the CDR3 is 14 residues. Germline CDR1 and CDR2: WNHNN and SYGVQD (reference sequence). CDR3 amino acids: CASSATPGTDTQYF. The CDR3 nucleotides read TGCGCCAGCAGTGCGACACCGGGCACAGATACGCAGTATTTT.

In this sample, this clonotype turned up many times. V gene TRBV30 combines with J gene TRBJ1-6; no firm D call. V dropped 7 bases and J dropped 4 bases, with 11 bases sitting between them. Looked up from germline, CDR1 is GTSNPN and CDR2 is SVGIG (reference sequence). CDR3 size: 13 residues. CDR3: CALGELYNSPLHF. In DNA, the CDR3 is TGTGCCTTGGGCGAATTGTATAATTCACCCCTCCACTTT.

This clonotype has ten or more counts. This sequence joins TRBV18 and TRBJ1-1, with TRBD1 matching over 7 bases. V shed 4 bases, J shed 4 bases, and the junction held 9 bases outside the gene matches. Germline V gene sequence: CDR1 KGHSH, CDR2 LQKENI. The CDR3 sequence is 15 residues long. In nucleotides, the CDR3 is TGTGCCAGCTCACTACGACAGGGATTTGTCACTGAAGCTTTCTTT. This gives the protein CASSLRQGFVTEAFF. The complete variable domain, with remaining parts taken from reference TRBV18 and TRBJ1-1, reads NAGVMQNPRHLVRRRGQEARLRCSPMKGHSHVYWYRQLPEEGLKFMVYLQKENIIDESGMPKERFSAEFPKEGPSILRIQQVVRGDSAAYFCASSLRQGFVTEAFFGQGTRLTVV.

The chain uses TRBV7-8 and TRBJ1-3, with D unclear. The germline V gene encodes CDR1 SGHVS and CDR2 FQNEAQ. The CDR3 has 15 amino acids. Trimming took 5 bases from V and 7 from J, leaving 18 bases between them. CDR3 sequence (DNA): TGTGCCAGCAGCCTGGCCGGGCCTCTGATTAACACCATATATTTT. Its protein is CASSLAGPLINTIYF. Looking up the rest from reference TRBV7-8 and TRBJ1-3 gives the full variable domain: GAGVSQSPRYKVAKRGQDVALRCDPISGHVSLFWYQQALGQGPEFLTYFQNEAQLDKSGLPSDRFFAERPEGSVSTLKIQRTQQEDSAVYLCASSLAGPLINTIYFGEGSWLTVV.

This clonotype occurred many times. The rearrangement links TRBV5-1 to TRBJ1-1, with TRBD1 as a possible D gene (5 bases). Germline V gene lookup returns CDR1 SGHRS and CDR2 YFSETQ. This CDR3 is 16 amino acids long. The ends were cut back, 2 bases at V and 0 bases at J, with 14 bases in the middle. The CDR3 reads CASSLIPRQMNTEAFF. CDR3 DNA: TGCGCCAGCAGCTTAATCCCGCGACAGATGAACACTGAAGCTTTCTTT. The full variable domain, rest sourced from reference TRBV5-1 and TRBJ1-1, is KAGVTQTPRYLIKTRGQQVTLSCSPISGHRSVSWYQQTPGQGLQFLFEYFSETQRNKGNFPGRFSGRQFSNSRSEMNVSTLELGDSALYLCASSLIPRQMNTEAFFGQGTRLTVV.

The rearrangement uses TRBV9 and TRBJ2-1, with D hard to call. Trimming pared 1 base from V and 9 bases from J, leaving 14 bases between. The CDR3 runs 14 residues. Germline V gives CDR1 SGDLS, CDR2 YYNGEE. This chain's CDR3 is CASSVYGITSEQFF. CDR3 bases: TGTGCCAGCAGCGTATATGGGATTACAAGTGAGCAGTTCTTC.